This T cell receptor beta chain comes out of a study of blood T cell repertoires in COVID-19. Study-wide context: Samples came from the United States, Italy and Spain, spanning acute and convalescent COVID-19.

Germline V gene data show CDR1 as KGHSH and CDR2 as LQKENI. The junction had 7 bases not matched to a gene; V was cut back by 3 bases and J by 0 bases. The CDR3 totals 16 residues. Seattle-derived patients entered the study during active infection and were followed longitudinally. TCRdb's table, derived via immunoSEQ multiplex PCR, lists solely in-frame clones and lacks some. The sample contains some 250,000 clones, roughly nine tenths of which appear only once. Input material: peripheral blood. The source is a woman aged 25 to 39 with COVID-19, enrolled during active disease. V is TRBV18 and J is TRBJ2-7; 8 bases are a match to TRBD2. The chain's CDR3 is CASSPGRGGNSYEQYF. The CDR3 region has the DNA TGTGCCAGCTCACCGGGTCGGGGGGGCAACTCCTACGAGCAGTACTTC. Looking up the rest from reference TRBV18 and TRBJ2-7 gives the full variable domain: NAGVMQNPRHLVRRRGQEARLRCSPMKGHSHVYWYRQLPEEGLKFMVYLQKENIIDESGMPKERFSAEFPKEGPSILRIQQVVRGDSAAYFCASSPGRGGNSYEQYFGPGTRLTVT.